The 3 T cell receptor beta chains below were found in one sample sequenced in a study of T cell responses to AZD1222 COVID-19 vaccine. TCRdb's copy holds only in-frame clones and misses some; the assay was immunoSEQ multiplex PCR. The sample lists 110,000 or so clones, 88% seen once, with roughly 4% in the top ten. This specimen was peripheral blood, taken 28 days after the second AZD1222 dose. The receptors come from an adult who received the AZD1222 COVID-19 vaccine.

The rearrangement links TRBV27 to TRBJ1-6; a weak D match, TRBD1 (5 bases). Trimming took 6 bases from V and 5 from J, leaving 14 bases between them. The CDR3 has 15 amino acids. Germline values: CDR1 MNHEY, CDR2 SMNVEV (reference sequence). CDR3 protein: CASSPVGRNNSPLHF. Here the CDR3 DNA reads TGTGCCAGCAGCCCGGTGGGACGGAATAATTCACCCCTCCACTTT.

The CDR3 nucleotides are TGTGCCAGCAGTGAATCAACCCCTAGCAATCAGCCCCAGCATTTT. Encoded protein: CASSESTPSNQPQHF. The chain links TRBV6-1 to TRBJ1-5; D gene ambiguous. The CDR3 is 15 residues long. The V gene lost 2 bases and the J gene lost 0 bases, with 8 bases spanning the gap. Germline CDR1 MNHNS, CDR2 SASEGT.

CDR3 sequence (DNA): TGTGCCAGCAGCCAGGACAGGGGGATCACTGAAGCTTTCTTT. Residues: CASSQDRGITEAFF. The J gene is TRBJ1-1, the V gene TRBV7-2; 10 positions agree with TRBD1. CDR3 length: 14 residues. With V trimmed by 5 bases and J by 4 bases, 4 bases remained unmatched. CDR1 and CDR2 from the germline V gene are SGHTA and FQGNSA. The full variable domain, with the rest looked up from reference TRBV7-2 and TRBJ1-1, is GAGVSQSPSNKVTEKGKDVELRCDPISGHTALYWYRQSLGQGLEFLIYFQGNSAPDKSGLPSDRFSAERTGGSVSTLTIQRTQQEDSAVYLCASSQDRGITEAFFGQGTRLTVV.